This entry is about one T cell receptor beta chain. Its antigen is not known. The protocol was immunoSEQ multiplex PCR, while the TCRdb copy is restricted to in-frame clones and leaves out a portion. The sample yields tens of thousands of clones, approximately 79% seen once. This entry belongs to a study of CD4 T cells in relation to SARS-CoV-2 and coronaviruses. Study-level information: Negative control cultures got HIV-1 Nef peptides or no peptide. Notes on the study in general: About 65% of donors had memory CD4+ clonotypes crossrecognizing SARS-CoV-2 and common cold coronavirus spike.

CD4+ T cells from unexposed donors were obtained before the COVID-19 pandemic (2011-2018). Isolation of CD4+ T cells took place after approximately eleven days in culture. Germline CDR1 is LNHDA and CDR2 is SQIVND (reference sequence). The ends were cut back, 3 bases at V and 4 bases at J, with 3 bases in the middle. The CDR3 consists of 11 residues. This TCR derives from a human donor in good health. The sample comprised CD4+ T cells from PBMCs, cultured in vitro. V gene TRBV19 combines with J gene TRBJ1-1; D is unclear. In nucleotides, the CDR3 is TGTGCCAGTAGTATCTTCACTGAAGCTTTCTTT. Translation gives CASSIFTEAFF.